One and the same sample provided the 26 T cell receptor beta chains below, sequenced in a study of blood T cells in healthy people across ages. Sample-barcoded 5' priming and a J-beta primer mix drove a second PCR of roughly 6 to 12 cycles. TCRdb ran MiXCR on the 5' RACE reads and lists one entry per CDR3 protein. The data show around 1,100,000 distinct CDR3 sequences, roughly two fifths seen once. Sequencing was done on a sample of blood. The receptors stem from a man younger than 35 in good health.

The DNA of the CDR3 is TGTGCCAGCAGCGTCTCGGGGGGGATGTCAGATACGCAGTATTTT. Protein: CASSVSGGMSDTQYF. The V call is TRBV9, the J call TRBJ2-3; TRBD2 matches 8 bases. The CDR3 is 15 amino acids. With V trimmed by 2 bases and J by 4 bases, 6 bases remained unmatched. Germline assignment: CDR1 SGDLS and CDR2 YYNGEE. The complete variable domain, with remaining parts taken from reference TRBV9 and TRBJ2-3, reads DSGVTQTPKHLITATGQRVTLRCSPRSGDLSVYWYQQSLDQGLQFLIQYYNGEERAKGNILERFSAQQFPDLHSELNLSSLELGDSALYFCASSVSGGMSDTQYFGPGTRLTVL.

Written as DNA, the CDR3 is TGTGCCAGCAGTTTAGGGTCTAGACGGGAGACCCAGTACTTC. This sequence encodes CASSLGSRRETQYF. The chain carries TRBV12-3 or TRBV12-4 and TRBJ2-7; D is unresolved. The DNA end lines up better with TRBJ2-5; the J call may be wrong. This CDR3 spans 14 amino acids.

A note on this clonotype: The junction and the germline gene differ at one end; a read error may be behind it. This sequence joins TRBV6-2 or TRBV6-3 and TRBJ1-5; 9 nucleotides line up with TRBD1. Per the germline V gene, CDR1 is MNHEY and CDR2 is SVGEGT. CDR3 length: 15 residues. CDR3 in amino acids: CASSYSDRGNQPQHF. The CDR3 DNA is TGTGCCAGCAGTTACTCGGACAGGGGTAATCAACCCCAGCATTTT.

The chain uses TRBV9 and TRBJ2-1, with no clear D. The CDR3 consists of 14 residues. V lost 2 bases and J lost 0, with 6 bases in between. Germline-derived CDR1 and CDR2 are SGDLS and YYNGEE. The CDR3: CASSVLSSYNEQFF. The CDR3 bases are TGTGCCAGCAGCGTTTTAAGCTCCTACAATGAGCAGTTCTTC.

This clonotype was seen more than once but under ten times. This sequence joins TRBV12-5 and TRBJ1-1; D possibly corresponds to TRBD1 (5 bases). In germline, CDR1 is LGHNT, CDR2 FRNRAP. Deletions cut 6 bases from V and 6 bases from J, with 14 bases between. The CDR3 loop spans 13 amino acids. The CDR3 nucleotides read TGTGCTAGTGGCCTGACCGGGACCTCTGAAGCTTTCTTT. It codes for CASGLTGTSEAFF.

The chain carries TRBV5-1 and TRBJ2-2; D not resolved. Germline V gives CDR1 SGHRS, CDR2 YFSETQ. This CDR3 region has 14 residues. Trimming left V 1 base short and J 2 bases short, with 6 bases between. CDR3 in DNA: TGCGCCAGCAGCTTGTGGGGAAACACCGGGGAGCTGTTTTTT. Protein: CASSLWGNTGELFF. The full variable domain, its missing parts supplied by reference TRBV5-1 and TRBJ2-2, is KAGVTQTPRYLIKTRGQQVTLSCSPISGHRSVSWYQQTPGQGLQFLFEYFSETQRNKGNFPGRFSGRQFSNSRSEMNVSTLELGDSALYLCASSLWGNTGELFFGEGSRLTVL.

This clonotype was counted between two and nine times. This sequence joins TRBV28 and TRBJ1-2; D not certain. V lost 1 base and J 7 bases, leaving 10 bases between the germline ends. CDR1 and CDR2 (germline): MDHEN, SYDVKM. The CDR3 extends over 13 amino acids. CDR3 sequence (DNA): TGTGCCAGCAGTTTATTACAGTTCTCTGGCTACACCTTC. Its translation is CASSLLQFSGYTF.

As regards this clonotype: One end of the junction is discordant with germline, which a read error may explain. This chain uses TRBV18 with TRBJ1-1; D call uncertain. Germline values: CDR1 KGHSH, CDR2 LQKENI. This CDR3 spans 12 amino acids. CDR3 region: CASSPKQAETFF. In DNA form, the CDR3 reads TGTGCCAGCTCACCAAAGCAAGCTGAAACTTTCTTT. The full variable domain, in which reference TRBV18 and TRBJ1-1 provide the parts outside the CDR3, is NAGVMQNPRHLVRRRGQEARLRCSPMKGHSHVYWYRQLPEEGLKFMVYLQKENIIDESGMPKERFSAEFPKEGPSILRIQQVVRGDSAAYFCASSPKQAETFFGQGTRLTVV.

This rearrangement joins TRBV4-1 to TRBJ1-1; D is unresolved. CDR1 and CDR2 from the germline V gene are MGHRA and YSYEKL. V shed 2 bases and J shed 6 bases, with 10 bases lying between them. The CDR3 runs to 13 residues. CDR3 nucleotide sequence: TGCGCCAGCAGCCAACCTTATAATTCTGAAGCTTTCTTT. The encoded protein is CASSQPYNSEAFF.

This chain connects TRBV6-1 to TRBJ1-1; D ambiguous. This CDR3 has 13 amino acids. The V gene lost 3 bases and the J gene lost 6 bases, with 11 bases spanning the gap. Looked up from germline, CDR1 is MNHNS and CDR2 is SASEGT. The CDR3 DNA is TGTGCCAGCAGTGACCCCCCGGGGTCTGAAGCTTTCTTT. Amino acid sequence: CASSDPPGSEAFF.

This clonotype occurred a few times. This CDR3 reads CSASTPTGGVTDTQYF. The CDR3 nucleotides read TGCAGTGCTAGCACCCCGACAGGAGGAGTCACAGATACGCAGTATTTT. The V call is TRBV20-1, the J call TRBJ2-3, with D perhaps TRBD1 (6 bases). Germline CDR1 and CDR2: DFQATT and SNEGSKA (reference sequence). This CDR3 is built from 16 residues. The V gene lost 3 bases and the J gene lost 2 bases, with 18 bases spanning the gap.

This clonotype was seen only a few times. The chain has TRBV5-1 and TRBJ2-3, with D possibly called TRBD1 or TRBD2 (5 bases each). The CDR3 contains 12 residues. V lost 3 bases and J lost 5, with 7 bases in between. Germline loops: CDR1 SGHRS, CDR2 YFSETQ. The CDR3 DNA sequence: TGCGCCAGCAGCTGGGACGGAGATACGCAGTATTTT. Translated: CASSWDGDTQYF.

This clonotype was recorded at least ten times. The chain employs TRBV7-9 and TRBJ2-6; D is unclear. The germline V and J ends were trimmed by 5 bases and 0 bases, with 8 bases remaining between them. Germline assignment: CDR1 SEHNR and CDR2 FQNEAQ (reference sequence). The CDR3 totals 15 residues. CDR3 sequence (DNA): TGTGCCAGCAGCGTCAAGAACTCTGGGGCCAACGTCCTGACTTTC. This encodes CASSVKNSGANVLTF.

This sequence joins TRBV4-2 and TRBJ1-2, with D possibly TRBD1 on 6 matching bases. The germline CDR1 and CDR2 sequences are LGHNA and YNFKEQ. The length of the CDR3 is 15 residues. Between the trimmed V and J ends, which lost 2 bases and 2 bases, there was a span of 12 bases. This CDR3 is CASSQSRTDNYGYTF. CDR3 in DNA: TGTGCCAGCAGCCAAAGTCGGACAGACAACTATGGCTACACCTTC.

V and J are TRBV13 and TRBJ2-5; perhaps TRBD2 as D (5 bases). The DNA end lines up better with TRBJ2-7; the J call may be wrong. This CDR3 region has 13 residues. Germline V gene lookup returns CDR1 PRHDT and CDR2 FYEKMQ (reference sequence). The CDR3 DNA follows: TGTGCCAGCAGCTGGGAGTGGGGCTACGAGCAGTACTTC. It yields the protein CASSWEWGYEQYF.

This clonotype was seen more than once but under ten times. The V and J genes are TRBV25-1 and TRBJ1-4, with a possible D match to TRBD1 (6 bases). This CDR3 has 15 residues. The germline CDR1 and CDR2 sequences are MGHDK and SYGVNS. The V gene lost 2 bases and the J gene lost 5 bases, with 12 bases spanning the gap. DNA of the CDR3: TGTGCCAGCAGTGAAAGCAGAGGACAGAATGAAAAACTGTTTTTT. It specifies CASSESRGQNEKLFF. The full variable domain, rest sourced from reference TRBV25-1 and TRBJ1-4, is EADIYQTPRYLVIGTGKKITLECSQTMGHDKMYWYQQDPGMELHLIHYSYGVNSTEKGDLSSESTVSRIRTEHFPLTLESARPSHTSQYLCASSESRGQNEKLFFGSGTQLSVL.

This clonotype was recorded a few times. V gene TRBV13 combines with J gene TRBJ1-2; a possible D gene is TRBD1 (6 bases). Germline CDR1 and CDR2: PRHDT and FYEKMQ (reference sequence). V shed 5 bases and J shed 0 bases, with 13 bases lying between them. This CDR3 spans 15 amino acids. CDR3 region: CASSPTQGANYGYTF. DNA for the CDR3: TGTGCCAGCAGCCCGACACAGGGAGCTAACTATGGCTACACCTTC.

The gene calls are TRBV7-8 and TRBJ1-2; tentative D call: TRBD1 (5 bases). Germline CDR1 reads SGHVS; CDR2 reads FQNEAQ. The V end lost 5 bases, the J end lost 8 bases, and 18 bases lay between the germline ends. The length of the CDR3 is 14 residues. The chain's CDR3 is CASSTSDISYGYTF. CDR3 DNA sequence: TGTGCCAGCAGCACCTCGGACATAAGCTACGGCTACACCTTC.

This clonotype has at least ten counts. This rearrangement joins TRBV12-3 or TRBV12-4 to TRBJ1-2; a weak D match, TRBD1 (6 bases). This CDR3 has 14 residues. Deletions cut 4 bases from V and 5 bases from J, with 14 bases between. CDR3 bases: TGTGCCAGCAGTTCCGGCGGGGGGCCTTATGGCTACACCTTC. This sequence encodes CASSSGGGPYGYTF.

Only a few counts were recorded for this clonotype. The V gene is TRBV7-9, the J gene TRBJ2-1; D gene ambiguous. Germline CDR1 and CDR2: SEHNR and FQNEAQ (reference sequence). The CDR3 spans 15 residues. V was clipped by 5 bases and J by 0 bases, with 11 bases between them. CDR3 region: CASSRSESSYNEQFF. CDR3 nucleotides: TGTGCCAGCAGCCGAAGTGAGAGCTCCTACAATGAGCAGTTCTTC.

Regarding this clonotype: Relative to the germline gene, one junction end is altered; a read error may explain this. CDR3 sequence: CSARDRINQPRHF. The CDR3 DNA sequence: TGCAGTGCTAGGGACAGAATCAATCAGCCCCGGCATTTT. This sequence joins TRBV20-1 and TRBJ1-5; tentative D call: TRBD1 (6 bases). Germline V gives CDR1 DFQATT, CDR2 SNEGSKA (reference sequence). This CDR3 spans 13 amino acids.

This clonotype was seen ten or more times. This sequence joins TRBV7-2 and TRBJ1-2; D not certain. Germline lookup yields CDR1 SGHTA and CDR2 FQGNSA. Trimming took off 1 base at V and 3 bases at J, with 3 bases between the two ends. The CDR3 spans 12 residues. CDR3 nucleotides: TGTGCCAGCAGCTTAGATCACTATGGCTACACCTTC. Translating gives CASSLDHYGYTF.

A few counts support this clonotype. This rearrangement joins TRBV6-2 or TRBV6-3 to TRBJ2-6; TRBD1 is a possible D gene (6 bases). The CDR3 loop spans 17 amino acids. Germline V gene data show CDR1 as MNHEY and CDR2 as SVGEGT. V lost 0 bases, J lost 0 bases, and 9 bases lay in between. CDR3 region: CASSYSRGVSGANVLTF. CDR3 bases: TGTGCCAGCAGTTACTCCAGGGGCGTCTCTGGGGCCAACGTCCTGACTTTC.

The chain recombines TRBV4-1 with TRBJ2-3, with a possible D match to TRBD2 (6 bases). The germline V gene encodes CDR1 MGHRA and CDR2 YSYEKL. The CDR3 runs 15 residues. Deletions cut 1 base from V and 6 bases from J, with 14 bases between. CDR3 sequence: CASSQGGATGDTQYF. As DNA, the CDR3 is TGCGCCAGCAGCCAAGGCGGGGCTACGGGGGATACGCAGTATTTT.

The chain links TRBV4-3 to TRBJ2-1; D is tentatively TRBD1 or TRBD2 (5 bases each). The CDR3 runs to 15 residues. The ends were cut back, 1 base at V and 7 bases at J, with 14 bases in the middle. CDR1 is LGHNA and CDR2 is YSLEER in the germline V gene. Written as DNA, the CDR3 is TGCGCCAGCAGCCAAGTTGGGCAGGGAGCAAATGAGCAGTTCTTC. Translation gives CASSQVGQGANEQFF.

This clonotype was recorded once. This chain connects TRBV12-3 or TRBV12-4 to TRBJ1-1; D gene uncertain. CDR3 length: 16 amino acids. The germline V and J ends were trimmed by 4 bases and 9 bases, with 24 bases remaining between them. The CDR3 sequence: CASSSLPGGQEIKAFF. The CDR3 DNA follows: TGTGCCAGCAGTTCCCTTCCGGGAGGCCAGGAAATTAAAGCTTTCTTT.